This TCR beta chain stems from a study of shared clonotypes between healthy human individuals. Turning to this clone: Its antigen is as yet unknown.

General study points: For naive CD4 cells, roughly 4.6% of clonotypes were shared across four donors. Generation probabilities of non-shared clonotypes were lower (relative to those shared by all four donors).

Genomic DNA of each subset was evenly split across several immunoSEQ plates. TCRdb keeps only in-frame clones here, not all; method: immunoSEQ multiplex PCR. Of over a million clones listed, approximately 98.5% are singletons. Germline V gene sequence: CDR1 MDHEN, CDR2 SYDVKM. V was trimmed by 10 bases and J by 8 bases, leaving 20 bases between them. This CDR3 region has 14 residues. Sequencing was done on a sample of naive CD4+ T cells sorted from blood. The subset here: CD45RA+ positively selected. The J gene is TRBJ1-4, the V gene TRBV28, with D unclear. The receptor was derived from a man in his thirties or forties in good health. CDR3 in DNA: TGTGCCACCGGAAATGTAGGAGTTCGAGAAAAACTGTTTTTT. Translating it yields CATGNVGVREKLFF.